One sample yielded the 11 T cell receptor beta chains listed below, sequenced in a study of T cell responses to AZD1222 COVID-19 vaccine. Generated by immunoSEQ multiplex PCR, the TCRdb table keeps only in-frame clones and is missing some. Seen here are approximately 110,000 clones, 75% to 90% observed once, and the top ten hold about 4.4%. This specimen was peripheral blood, taken 28 days after the second AZD1222 dose. All receptors derive from an adult who received the AZD1222 COVID-19 vaccine.

The chain combines TRBV11-3 with TRBJ2-1; possible D gene TRBD1, 6 bases. The CDR3 sequence is 15 residues long. The ends were cut back, 5 bases at V and 5 bases at J, with 16 bases in the middle. Germline CDR1 reads SGHNT; CDR2 reads YENEEA. The CDR3 sequence is CASSISQGRHNEQFF. CDR3 bases: TGTGCCAGCAGCATCTCACAGGGCCGCCACAATGAGCAGTTCTTC.

This clone has only one observation. The chain combines TRBV25-1 with TRBJ1-5; D gene ambiguous. V lost 3 bases, J lost 0 bases, and 6 bases lay in between. Germline V lookup: CDR1 MGHDK, CDR2 SYGVNS. The CDR3 spans 14 residues. CDR3 protein: CASSDGDSNQPQHF. Here the CDR3 DNA reads TGTGCCAGCAGTGACGGGGATAGCAATCAGCCCCAGCATTTT.

The chain recombines TRBV27 with TRBJ2-3, with TRBD1 identical over 7 bases. The CDR3 totals 11 residues. V trimming: 4 bases; J trimming: 14 bases; junction bases outside the gene matches: 6. CDR1 is MNHEY and CDR2 is SMNVEV in the germline V gene (reference sequence). DNA of the CDR3: TGTGCCAGCAGTTCTCAAGGGGGCCGGTATTTT. Its translation is CASSSQGGRYF.

The chain links TRBV5-4 to TRBJ2-3; the D call may be TRBD1 or TRBD2 (6 bases each). The CDR3 extends over 14 amino acids. V was trimmed by 9 bases and J by 7 bases, leaving 21 bases between them. Germline loops: CDR1 SGHNT, CDR2 YYREEE (reference sequence). The CDR3 protein is CATRAPGAVHTQYF. Here the CDR3 DNA reads TGTGCCACGAGGGCTCCGGGGGCCGTCCATACGCAGTATTTT.

CDR3 sequence: CASSMDNPYGYTF. The CDR3 nucleotides read TGTGCCAGCAGCATGGATAACCCCTATGGCTACACCTTC. The J gene is TRBJ1-2, the V gene TRBV5-6; D uncertain. This CDR3 is 13 amino acids long. Germline V gives CDR1 SGHDT, CDR2 YYEEEE. V was cut by 4 bases and J by 4 bases, with 11 bases left in between.

The rearrangement joins TRBV7-9 to TRBJ2-1, with 9 bases matching TRBD2. CDR1 and CDR2 (germline): SEHNR, FQNEAQ (reference sequence). Trimming took 5 bases from V and 7 from J; bases not matched to a gene: 12. The CDR3 covers 16 residues. The CDR3, as DNA: TGTGCCAGCAGCCCCAGGGCAAGCGGGGGGATGAATGAGCAGTTCTTC. Residues: CASSPRASGGMNEQFF.

The genes are TRBV10-3 and TRBJ2-1, with 9 bases aligning to TRBD2. This CDR3 contains 15 residues. Germline values: CDR1 ENHRY, CDR2 SYGVKD. V was pared by 8 bases and J by 5 bases, with 10 bases of the junction left unmatched. The CDR3 region is CAIGLAGGLHNEQFF. CDR3 in DNA: TGTGCCATCGGTTTGGCGGGGGGGCTCCACAATGAGCAGTTCTTC.

The rearrangement uses TRBV20-1 and TRBJ1-2; D not certain. Looked up from germline, CDR1 is DFQATT and CDR2 is SNEGSKA (reference sequence). The CDR3 covers 11 residues. V was cut by 6 bases and J by 8 bases, with 13 bases left in between. The CDR3 bases are TGCAGTGCGCGGGCCAGCGGGGGCTACACCTTC. It encodes CSARASGGYTF.

The chain carries TRBV6-5 and TRBJ2-5, with D possibly matching TRBD1 (6 bases). The CDR3 sequence is 13 residues long. V was clipped by 6 bases and J by 7 bases, with 15 bases between them. Germline V CDR1 and CDR2: MNHEY, SVGAGI. The CDR3 DNA reads as TGTGCCAGCAGCGCCGACCTAGGGGGGACCCAGTACTTC. Amino acid sequence: CASSADLGGTQYF.

This clone showed up just a few times. This chain connects TRBV28 to TRBJ2-3; no clear D. In germline, CDR1 is MDHEN, CDR2 SYDVKM. V was pared by 6 bases and J by 14 bases, with 18 bases between. This CDR3 contains 12 residues. CDR3 residues: CASSSLKITLYF. DNA for the CDR3: TGTGCCAGCAGCTCCTTGAAGATTACCCTGTATTTT.

The chain is built from TRBV5-8 and TRBJ1-5; D is undetermined. Between the trimmed V and J ends, which lost 0 bases and 8 bases, there was a span of 3 bases. This CDR3 has 11 amino acids. Germline loops: CDR1 SGHTS, CDR2 YDEGEE. The DNA for the CDR3 is TGTGCCAGCAGCTTGGAGAAGCCCCAGCATTTT. Protein sequence: CASSLEKPQHF.